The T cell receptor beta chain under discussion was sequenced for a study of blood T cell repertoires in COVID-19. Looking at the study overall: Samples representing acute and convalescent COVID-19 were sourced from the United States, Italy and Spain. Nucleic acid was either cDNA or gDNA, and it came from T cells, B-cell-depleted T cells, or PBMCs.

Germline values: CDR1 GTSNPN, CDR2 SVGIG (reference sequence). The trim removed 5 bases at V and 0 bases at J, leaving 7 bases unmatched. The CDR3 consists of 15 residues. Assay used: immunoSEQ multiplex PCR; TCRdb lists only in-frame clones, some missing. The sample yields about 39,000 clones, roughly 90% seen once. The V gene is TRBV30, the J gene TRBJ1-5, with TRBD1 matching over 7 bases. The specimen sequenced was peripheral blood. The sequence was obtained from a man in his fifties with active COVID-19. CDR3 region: CAWGEGAYSNQPQHF. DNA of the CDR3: TGTGCCTGGGGCGAGGGGGCTTATAGCAATCAGCCCCAGCATTTT.